This TCR beta chain was observed in a study of blood T cell repertoires in COVID-19. As for the study in general: Acute and convalescent COVID-19 samples came from the United States, Italy and Spain. T cells, B-cell-depleted T cells, or PBMCs supplied cDNA or gDNA.

In the authors' methods: Reference gene primer amplification in the assay estimated nucleated cell counts. The method was immunoSEQ multiplex PCR; TCRdb's version includes in-frame clones alone and lacks a portion of them. The D gene and trimming were derived from the DNA, and the V and J assignments and clone size from that table. The table has 20,000 or so clones, about 88% seen once; the top ten hold approximately 19%. The table lists this clone with a count of one. The receptor comes from a human donor in a cohort sampled during active COVID-19. Material: peripheral blood.

Written as DNA, the CDR3 is TGCGCCAGCAGCTTGGTGGGAGGGGTAAGCTCCTACAATGAGCAGTTCTTC. Translating it yields CASSLVGGVSSYNEQFF. The genes are TRBV5-1 and TRBJ2-1; 7 bases are shared with TRBD2. This CDR3 is built from 17 residues. With V trimmed by 0 bases and J by 0 bases, 6 bases remained unmatched. Germline V gene lookup returns CDR1 SGHRS and CDR2 YFSETQ. Using reference TRBV5-1 and TRBJ2-1 for the parts outside the CDR3, the full variable domain is KAGVTQTPRYLIKTRGQQVTLSCSPISGHRSVSWYQQTPGQGLQFLFEYFSETQRNKGNFPGRFSGRQFSNSRSEMNVSTLELGDSALYLCASSLVGGVSSYNEQFFGPGTRLTVL.